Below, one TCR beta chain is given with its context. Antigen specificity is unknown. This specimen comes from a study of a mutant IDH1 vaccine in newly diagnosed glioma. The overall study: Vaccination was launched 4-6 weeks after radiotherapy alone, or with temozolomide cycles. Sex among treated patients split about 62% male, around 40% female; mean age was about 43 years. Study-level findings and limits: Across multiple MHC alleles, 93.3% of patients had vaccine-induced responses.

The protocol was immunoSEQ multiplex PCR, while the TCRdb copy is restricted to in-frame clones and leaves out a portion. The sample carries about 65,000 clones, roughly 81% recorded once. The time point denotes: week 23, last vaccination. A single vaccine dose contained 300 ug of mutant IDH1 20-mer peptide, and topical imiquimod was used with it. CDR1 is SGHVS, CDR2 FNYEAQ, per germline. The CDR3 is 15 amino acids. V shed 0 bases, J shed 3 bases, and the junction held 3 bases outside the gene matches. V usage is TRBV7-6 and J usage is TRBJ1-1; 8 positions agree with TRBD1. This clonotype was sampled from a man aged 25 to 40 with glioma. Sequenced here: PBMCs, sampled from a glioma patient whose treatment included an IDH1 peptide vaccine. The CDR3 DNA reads TGTGCCAGCAGCTTAGCTACAGGGGGATACACTGAAGCTTTCTTT. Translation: CASSLATGGYTEAFF.